This TCR beta chain appears in the sequencing data of a study of CD8 T cells in Susac syndrome. cDNA came from roughly 0.53 to 1 ug RNA primed by random hexamers. Coverage of TCR beta CDR3 amplification by immunoSEQ multiplex PCR extended to 54 Vbeta and 13 Jbeta. Via MiXCR, TCRdb re-called the immunoSEQ multiplex PCR reads, giving one row per CDR3 protein. This table holds 70,000 to 95,000 distinct CDR3 sequences, about 94% found once. The study's findings and limits: Only a relatively small number of individuals were included in the TCR sequencing and HLA analysis.

The CD8+ and CD4+ T cells were negatively isolated, with the TEMRA cells enriched by FACS. Regarding this clonotype: As yet, its antigen is unknown.

The CDR3 consists of 15 residues. V was pared by 4 bases and J by 1 base, with 14 bases between. Germline V CDR1 and CDR2: SGHNT, YYREEE (reference sequence). Material: CD8+ T cells from PBMCs. This sequence was found in a human donor with Susac syndrome. This chain connects TRBV5-4 to TRBJ1-1; TRBD1 is a possible D gene (6 bases). The CDR3, as DNA: TGTGCCAGCAGCGTCCCACAGGGTACGAACACTGAAGCTTTCTTT. Translating it yields CASSVPQGTNTEAFF.